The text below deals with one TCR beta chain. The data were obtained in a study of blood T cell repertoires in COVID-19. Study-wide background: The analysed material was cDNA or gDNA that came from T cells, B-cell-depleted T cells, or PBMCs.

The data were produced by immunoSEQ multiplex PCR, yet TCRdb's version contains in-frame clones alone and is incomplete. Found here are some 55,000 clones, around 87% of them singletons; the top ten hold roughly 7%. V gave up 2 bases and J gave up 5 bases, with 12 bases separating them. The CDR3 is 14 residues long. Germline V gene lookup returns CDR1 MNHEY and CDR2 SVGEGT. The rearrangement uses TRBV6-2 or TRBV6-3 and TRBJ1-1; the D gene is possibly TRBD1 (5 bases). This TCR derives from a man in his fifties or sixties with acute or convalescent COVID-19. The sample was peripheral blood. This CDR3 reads CASSYPGYVTEAFF. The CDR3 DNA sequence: TGTGCCAGCAGTTACCCAGGGTATGTAACTGAAGCTTTCTTT.